Below, one TCR beta chain is given with its context. The target of this receptor is not known. Qualities for individual bases were not recorded, and no much larger clone is one base off. TCRbeta CDR3 regions were immunosequenced from genomic DNA with the immunoSEQ Assay. Prior to high-throughput sequencing, genomic DNA was amplified by bias-controlled multiplex PCR. The authors processed their data as follows. To quantify the absolute abundance of each unique TCRbeta CDR3 region, the sequences were collapsed and filtered. Clonality, defined as 1 minus Pielou's evenness, was calculated using only productive rearrangements. Clones with significantly greater frequencies in on-treatment versus baseline samples were identified using a previously published method. Here the immuneACCESS table is served through TCRdb, limited to in-frame sequences with V and J called. Missing clones are a known gap in these copies; in checked studies unresolved V genes cover under half, and the rest lacks a known reason. V and J calls and clone size come straight from that table; D and trimming were deduced from the DNA. The sample table lists around 25,000 clones, roughly 82% of them with a count of one. The top ten clones comprise roughly 12% of the sample.

The sample's treatment or condition label is to be understood as: randomized to nivolumab then ipilimumab (arm A) or the reverse (arm B). Prior DNA-damaging chemotherapy had not been received by any trial patient. On a FACS Aria II flow cytometer, live CD3+CD8+ cells that were negative for CD19 and CD56 were sorted from thawed PBMCs. Samples came from patients with melanoma in CheckMate 064, a randomized, open-label phase II trial of sequential checkpoint blockade. Peripheral blood mononuclear cells were collected by leukapheresis, purified using Ficoll-Paque, and frozen in human serum containing roughly 9.1% DMSO. Purity of sorted blood CD3+CD8+ cells was verified at >98% immediately after sorting, followed by DNA extraction. The record originates from a study of sequential checkpoint blockade in melanoma (dated 2019 in TCRdb). In terms of the full investigation: Patients were assigned by 1:1 randomization to either first-line nivolumab followed by ipilimumab (arm A) or ipilimumab followed by nivolumab (arm B). Maintenance nivolumab came after both trial sequences. The research as a whole found: The response-prediction model combining TCR metrics and mutation burden needs validation in larger, independent patient cohorts.

Taken from the germline V gene, the CDR1 and CDR2 loops are SGHTA and FQGTGA. At the junction V is shortened by 1 base and J by 2 bases, with 9 bases in between. The CDR3, cysteine through phenylalanine, is 14 amino acids long. Just CDR3 DNA is preserved here, 42 bases in frame from base 1. This receptor chain uses TRBV7-3 and TRBJ2-7; a weak D assignment points to TRBD1 (5 bases agree). Sequenced material: CD8+ T cells sorted from blood (inferred from file names), taken from a patient given nivolumab and ipilimumab in sequence. The TCR sequence derives from a human donor with melanoma. The bases read TGTGCCAGCAGCTTAAGGCCCAGGGCCTACGAGCAGTACTTC. It translates as CASSLRPRAYEQYF.